These 30 T cell receptor beta chains were sequenced from one sample in a study of T-cell memory formation after mild COVID-19. MiXCR, run by TCRdb on the 5' RACE reads, gives a single entry per CDR3 protein. The table records approximately 52,000 distinct CDR3 sequences, 9.3% of them present only once. The specimen sequenced was PBMCs or a T cell subset sorted from them (not recorded which). Receptors originate from an adult woman who had mild COVID-19 (a few samples of this study predate the infection). Cell type and time point are not known.

Ten or more counts support this clonotype. The CDR3 coding sequence is TGTGCCAGCAGCTCAGAGGGACGGACTAAAGAGACCCAGTACTTC. Translation: CASSSEGRTKETQYF. The chain joins TRBV7-9 to TRBJ2-5; a weak D match, TRBD2 (6 bases). V gave up 4 bases and J gave up 3 bases, with 15 bases separating them. CDR3 length: 15 residues. Germline V lookup: CDR1 SEHNR, CDR2 FQNEAQ (reference sequence).

This clonotype was picked up many times. J is TRBJ2-7 and V is TRBV12-3 or TRBV12-4; D possibly corresponds to TRBD1 (5 bases). V lost 3 bases and J 5 bases, leaving 14 bases between the germline ends. This CDR3 comprises 14 residues. CDR3 protein: CASSFRAESDEQYF. DNA for the CDR3: TGTGCCAGCAGTTTCAGGGCCGAATCCGACGAGCAGTACTTC.

The chain has TRBV15 and TRBJ2-7, with D perhaps TRBD1 (5 bases). CDR3 length: 13 amino acids. V lost 8 bases and J lost 2, with 13 bases in between. Germline V gene data show CDR1 as LNHNV and CDR2 as YYDKDF (reference sequence). The CDR3 nucleotides read TGTGCCACCGGGGCGGACGTCACCTACGAGCAGTACTTC. Protein sequence: CATGADVTYEQYF. The full variable domain, completed using reference TRBV15 and TRBJ2-7, is DAMVIQNPRYQVTQFGKPVTLSCSQTLNHNVMYWYQQKSSQAPKLLFHYYDKDFNNEADTPDNFQSRRPNTSFCFLDIRSPGLGDTAMYLCATGADVTYEQYFGPGTRLTVT.

The chain uses TRBV28 and TRBJ1-4, with D unclear. V dropped 7 bases and J dropped 10 bases, with 13 bases sitting between them. The CDR3 sequence is 12 residues long. Germline-derived CDR1 and CDR2 are MDHEN and SYDVKM. DNA of the CDR3: TGTGCCAGCACCAACGGAATCGGAAAACTGTTTTTT. It encodes CASTNGIGKLFF.

At least ten counts were recorded for this clonotype. V is TRBV15 and J is TRBJ2-7, with TRBD2 matching over 10 bases. V shed 0 bases, J shed 3 bases, and the junction held 2 bases outside the gene matches. Germline CDR1 LNHNV, CDR2 YYDKDF (reference sequence). This CDR3 has 15 amino acids. The CDR3 region is CATSREASGGYEQYF. The CDR3 DNA is TGTGCCACCAGCAGAGAGGCTAGCGGGGGCTACGAGCAGTACTTC.

The chain uses TRBV12-3 or TRBV12-4 and TRBJ2-7; D is perhaps TRBD1 (6 bases). The CDR3 extends over 14 amino acids. Trimming removed 5 bases at V and 2 bases at J, with 13 bases between. The DNA of the CDR3 is TGTGCCAGCAGTCCCGGGACAAGGCCCTACGAGCAGTACTTC. Translating it yields CASSPGTRPYEQYF.

This clonotype has more than one count but fewer than ten. The chain employs TRBV12-3 or TRBV12-4 and TRBJ1-1; D is undetermined. Trimming left V 3 bases short and J 6 bases short, with 11 bases between. CDR3 size: 13 residues. The CDR3 bases are TGTGCCAGCAGTTTTAAGGTCCGGGCTGAAGCTTTCTTT. This codes for CASSFKVRAEAFF.

The chain is built from TRBV12-3 or TRBV12-4 and TRBJ2-3; the match to TRBD2 covers 9 bases. V dropped 4 bases and J dropped 4; count of bases not matched to a gene: 6. The CDR3 sequence is 15 residues long. The CDR3 reads CASSSPGLASDTQYF. The CDR3 DNA reads as TGTGCCAGCAGTTCCCCGGGACTAGCTTCAGATACGCAGTATTTT.

This chain's CDR3 is CASSVGTDTQYF. CDR3 DNA sequence: TGTGCCAGCAGTGTGGGCACAGATACGCAGTATTTT. The V call is TRBV6-1, the J call TRBJ2-3; D is undetermined. The germline V gene has CDR1 MNHNS and CDR2 SASEGT. Trimming took 4 bases from V and 1 from J, leaving 3 bases between them. This CDR3 spans 12 amino acids.

This clonotype was detected a few times. The chain employs TRBV7-9 and TRBJ1-2; no reliable D call. Germline CDR1 SEHNR, CDR2 FQNEAQ (reference sequence). The CDR3 sequence is 12 residues long. CDR3 loop: CGRGRANYGYTF. DNA of the CDR3: TGTGGGAGAGGACGGGCAAACTATGGCTACACCTTC.

This clonotype counts as medium-sized. The rearrangement links TRBV7-9 to TRBJ2-3, with TRBD2 matching over 8 bases. The germline gives CDR1 SEHNR, CDR2 FQNEAQ (reference sequence). With V trimmed by 5 bases and J by 1 base, 11 bases remained unmatched. This CDR3 contains 17 residues. The CDR3 loop reads CASSPGVAGSRTDTQYF. CDR3 nucleotide sequence: TGTGCCAGCAGCCCTGGGGTAGCGGGGTCTCGCACAGATACGCAGTATTTT.

The J gene is TRBJ1-6, the V gene TRBV25-1, with TRBD1 matching 8 bases. Trimming removed 3 bases from V and 7 bases from J; junction bases left unmatched: 2. Per the germline V gene, CDR1 is MGHDK and CDR2 is SYGVNS. There are 14 residues in the CDR3. The CDR3 sequence: CASSENRGNSPLHF. The CDR3 DNA follows: TGTGCCAGCAGTGAGAACAGGGGGAATTCACCCCTCCACTTT.

This clonotype was detected many times. This chain joins TRBV29-1 and TRBJ2-2, with 9 positions matching TRBD1. Germline CDR1 is SQVTM and CDR2 is ANQGSEA. The CDR3 has 15 amino acids. The V gene end was trimmed by 7 bases and the J gene end by 5 bases; junction bases not matched to a gene: 11. In nucleotides, the CDR3 is TGCAGCGCCCTTGTCGGACAGGGGCGTACCGGGGAGCTGTTTTTT. As protein: CSALVGQGRTGELFF.

The J gene is TRBJ2-1, the V gene TRBV20-1; TRBD2 matches at 16 bases. This CDR3 has 15 residues. Per germline, CDR1 DFQATT and CDR2 SNEGSKA (reference sequence). Trimming at V came to 6 bases and at J to 6 bases, leaving 5 bases not matched to a gene. The CDR3 DNA is TGCAGTGCGGGACTAGCGGGAGGGCCTCTCAATGAGCAGTTCTTC. It yields the protein CSAGLAGGPLNEQFF.

This clonotype appeared a few times. V is TRBV5-1 and J is TRBJ2-3, with TRBD1 identical over 9 bases. V dropped 9 bases and J dropped 3; count of bases not matched to a gene: 11. CDR1 and CDR2 from the germline V gene are SGHRS and YFSETQ. The CDR3 has 15 residues. CDR3 bases: TGCGCCACCGGCTCCGGACAGGGGTGGACAGATACGCAGTATTTT. It is translated as CATGSGQGWTDTQYF.

CDR3 sequence reads: CSVGRQVNTEAFF. In DNA form, the CDR3 reads TGCAGCGTGGGACGACAGGTGAACACTGAAGCTTTCTTT. The chain has TRBV29-1 and TRBJ1-1; D might be TRBD1 (6 bases). The CDR3 is made up of 13 amino acids. V lost 6 bases and J 0 bases, leaving 11 bases between the germline ends. Germline V gene lookup returns CDR1 SQVTM and CDR2 ANQGSEA.

This clonotype has more than one count but fewer than ten. The chain carries TRBV12-3 or TRBV12-4 and TRBJ2-7; 8 positions match TRBD1. The CDR3 spans 12 residues. The V segment lost 5 bases and the J segment 9 bases; nucleotides outside the gene matches: 6. Here the CDR3 DNA reads TGTGCCAGCAGTACAGGACAGGGCGGGCAGTACTTC. This translates into CASSTGQGGQYF.

The chain uses TRBV12-3 or TRBV12-4 and TRBJ2-7, with D perhaps being TRBD1 or TRBD2 (5 bases each). This CDR3 has 13 amino acids. Trimming removed 0 bases from V and 8 bases from J, with 11 bases in between. This CDR3 reads CASSLAGERQQYF. In DNA form, the CDR3 reads TGTGCCAGCAGTTTAGCGGGGGAGCGTCAGCAGTACTTC.

Concerning this clonotype itself: A read error is possible here, since a much larger clone lies one base away. The DNA for the CDR3 is TGTGCCACCAGGGATCCCGACAGGGGGAACACAGATACGCAGTATTTT. It is translated as CATRDPDRGNTDTQYF. The V gene is TRBV24-1, the J gene TRBJ2-3; 9 bases are a match to TRBD1. Trimming took 7 bases from V and 2 from J; bases not matched to a gene: 9. The germline V gene has CDR1 KGHDR and CDR2 SFDVKD. This CDR3 is 16 amino acids long.

CDR3: CASSIIGQMNYGYTF. DNA of the CDR3: TGTGCCAGTAGTATAATCGGACAAATGAACTATGGCTACACCTTC. This rearrangement joins TRBV19 to TRBJ1-2; D is possibly TRBD1 (5 bases). CDR1 is LNHDA, CDR2 SQIVND, per germline (reference sequence). The CDR3 is 15 amino acids. V shed 2 bases and J shed 2 bases, with 12 bases lying between them.

This clonotype was picked up many times. This rearrangement joins TRBV6-5 to TRBJ2-1; TRBD1 is a possible D gene (9 bases). The CDR3 loop spans 20 amino acids. V gave up 5 bases and J gave up 5 bases, with 31 bases separating them. Germline lookup yields CDR1 MNHEY and CDR2 SVGAGI. This CDR3 reads CASSQLGTGIRRGVDNEQFF. The CDR3 DNA reads TGTGCCAGCAGTCAACTAGGGACAGGGATTAGGCGGGGGGTCGACAATGAGCAGTTCTTC.

In its sample, this clonotype was seen once. The chain combines TRBV24-1 with TRBJ2-1; 8 bases are shared with TRBD2. V dropped 5 bases and J dropped 5; count of bases not matched to a gene: 4. Germline assignment: CDR1 KGHDR and CDR2 SFDVKD. CDR3 size: 14 residues. The CDR3 nucleotides are TGTGCCACCAGTGCTCCGGGACTAGACAATGAGCAGTTCTTC. As protein: CATSAPGLDNEQFF.

There are many counts of this clonotype. The chain recombines TRBV20-1 with TRBJ2-1; perhaps TRBD2 as D (6 bases). The germline CDR1 and CDR2 sequences are DFQATT and SNEGSKA (reference sequence). V was shortened by 6 bases and J by 5 bases, with 11 bases between the two germline ends. The CDR3 is 12 residues long. The CDR3 reads CSAPDYNNEQFF. As DNA, the CDR3 is TGCAGTGCACCGGACTACAACAATGAGCAGTTCTTC.

The rearrangement links TRBV20-1 to TRBJ1-5; the match to TRBD1 covers 7 bases. Unmatched junction bases numbered 8, after V lost 6 bases and J lost 6 bases. Germline CDR1 DFQATT, CDR2 SNEGSKA (reference sequence). The CDR3 consists of 13 residues. DNA of the CDR3: TGCAGTGCCCAGGGAGGGGGCAGTCAGCCCCAGCATTTT. This translates into CSAQGGGSQPQHF.

This clonotype showed up many times. This rearrangement joins TRBV5-1 to TRBJ2-7, with 9 bases identical to TRBD2. This CDR3 comprises 15 residues. V was clipped by 1 base and J by 1 base; unmatched bases: 3. The germline V gene encodes CDR1 SGHRS and CDR2 YFSETQ. CDR3 in DNA: TGCGCCAGCAGCTTGAGCCTAGCGGGATCCTACGAGCAGTACTTC. Its protein is CASSLSLAGSYEQYF.

The chain links TRBV28 to TRBJ2-7, with 8 bases matching TRBD1. CDR1 and CDR2 from the germline V gene are MDHEN and SYDVKM. The CDR3 has 12 residues. Trimming removed 11 bases from V and 1 base from J; junction bases left unmatched: 4. CDR3: CASGQASYEQYF. DNA for the CDR3: TGTGCCTCGGGACAGGCTTCCTACGAGCAGTACTTC.

This chain links TRBV6-6 with TRBJ2-2; D may be TRBD1 (6 bases). The CDR3 totals 17 residues. Trimming took off 0 bases at V and 4 bases at J, with 15 bases between the two ends. The germline V gene encodes CDR1 MNHNY and CDR2 SVGAGI (reference sequence). CDR3 protein: CASSYSGQFPVTGELFF. CDR3 bases: TGTGCCAGCAGTTACTCCGGACAGTTCCCGGTCACCGGGGAGCTGTTTTTT.

This clonotype is judged medium-sized (0.01 to 0.1%). J is TRBJ2-1 and V is TRBV7-2, with D possibly TRBD2 on 6 matching bases. Germline V gives CDR1 SGHTA, CDR2 FQGNSA. This CDR3 is built from 19 residues. The ends were cut back, 2 bases at V and 3 bases at J, with 23 bases in the middle. This CDR3 reads CASSLNSFSGRGLYNEQFF. CDR3 nucleotides: TGTGCCAGCAGCTTAAACTCGTTCAGCGGGCGGGGCCTCTACAATGAGCAGTTCTTC.

This clonotype appeared a few times. The rearrangement uses TRBV27 and TRBJ2-7, with 7 positions matching TRBD2. V was clipped by 6 bases and J by 0 bases; unmatched bases: 8. The V gene's germline CDR1 is MNHEY and CDR2 SMNVEV (reference sequence). CDR3 length equals 15 residues. Here the CDR3 reads CASRGLGSSSYEQYF. The CDR3 DNA follows: TGTGCCAGCAGAGGACTAGGATCGAGCTCCTACGAGCAGTACTTC.

V is TRBV6-2 or TRBV6-3 and J is TRBJ2-1, with D possibly being TRBD1 (6 bases). This CDR3 has 14 amino acids. V gave up 5 bases and J gave up 6 bases, with 14 bases separating them. From germline, CDR1 is MNHEY and CDR2 SVGEGT. This CDR3 reads CASSVRDTVNEQFF. The CDR3 DNA reads as TGTGCCAGCAGTGTAAGGGACACCGTCAATGAGCAGTTCTTC.